This T cell receptor beta chain was retrieved from a study of blood T cell repertoires in COVID-19. Study context: The analysed material was cDNA or gDNA that came from T cells, B-cell-depleted T cells, or PBMCs.

Authors' processing steps: Reference gene primer amplification in the assay estimated nucleated cell counts. Sequencing used immunoSEQ multiplex PCR; TCRdb keeps in-frame clones, though not all of them. Clone size and V and J calls were adopted from that table, with D and trimming inferred from the DNA. Of approximately 180,000 clones detected, approximately 85% appear once; the ten largest clones hold 9.5% to 13%. The germline V gene encodes CDR1 SGDLS and CDR2 YYNGEE. The CDR3 contains 15 residues. V lost 0 bases to trimming and J lost 5 bases; unmatched junction nucleotides: 4. Concerning this clone: Other DNA sequences from this sample encode an identical CDR3 as well.

The V call is TRBV9, the J call TRBJ1-4; TRBD1 matches 7 bases. The source is a human donor with active or convalescent COVID-19. The donor label of this sample is uncertain. The sequenced sample was peripheral blood. The CDR3 here is CASSVGRQGNEKLFF. For the CDR3, the DNA is TGTGCCAGCAGCGTAGGGCGACAGGGAAATGAAAAACTGTTTTTT. The variable domain in full, completed from reference TRBV9 and TRBJ1-4, reads DSGVTQTPKHLITATGQRVTLRCSPRSGDLSVYWYQQSLDQGLQFLIQYYNGEERAKGNILERFSAQQFPDLHSELNLSSLELGDSALYFCASSVGRQGNEKLFFGSGTQLSVL.